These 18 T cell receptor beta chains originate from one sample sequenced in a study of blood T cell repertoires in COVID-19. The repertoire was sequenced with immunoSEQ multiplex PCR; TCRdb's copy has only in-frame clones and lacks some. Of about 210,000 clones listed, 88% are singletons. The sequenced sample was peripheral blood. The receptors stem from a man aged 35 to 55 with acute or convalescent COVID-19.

CDR3 nucleotides: TGTGCCAGCATCCGTGGACAGGGGGAGACCCCAGATACGCAGTATTTT. It is translated as CASIRGQGETPDTQYF. V gene TRBV21-1 combines with J gene TRBJ2-3; the D segment call TRBD1 is taken from the table without a DNA check. TRBV21-1 has pseudogene status. CDR3 length: 16 amino acids.

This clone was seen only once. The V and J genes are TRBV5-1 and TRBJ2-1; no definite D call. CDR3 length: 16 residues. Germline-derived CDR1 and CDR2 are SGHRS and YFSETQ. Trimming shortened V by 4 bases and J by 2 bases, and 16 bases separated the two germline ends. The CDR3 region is CASSMFSARTYNEQFF. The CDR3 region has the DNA TGCGCCAGCAGCATGTTCTCAGCCAGGACCTACAATGAGCAGTTCTTC.

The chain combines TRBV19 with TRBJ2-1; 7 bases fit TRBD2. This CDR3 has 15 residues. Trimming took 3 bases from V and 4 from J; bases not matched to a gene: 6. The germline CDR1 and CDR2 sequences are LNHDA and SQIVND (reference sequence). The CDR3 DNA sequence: TGTGCCAGTAGTATCTCAGCGGGGAGGTACAATGAGCAGTTCTTC. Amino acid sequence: CASSISAGRYNEQFF.

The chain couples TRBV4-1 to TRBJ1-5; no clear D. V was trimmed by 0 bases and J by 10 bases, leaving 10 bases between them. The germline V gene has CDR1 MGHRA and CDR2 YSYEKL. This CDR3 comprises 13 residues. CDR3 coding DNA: TGCGCCAGCAGCCAAGATTTCGGTTATCCCCAGCATTTT. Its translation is CASSQDFGYPQHF.

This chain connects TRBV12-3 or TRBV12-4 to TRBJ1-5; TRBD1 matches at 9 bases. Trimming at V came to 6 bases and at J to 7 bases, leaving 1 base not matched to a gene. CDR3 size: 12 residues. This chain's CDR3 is CASRTGGQPQHF. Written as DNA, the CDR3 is TGTGCCAGCAGGACAGGGGGGCAGCCCCAGCATTTT.

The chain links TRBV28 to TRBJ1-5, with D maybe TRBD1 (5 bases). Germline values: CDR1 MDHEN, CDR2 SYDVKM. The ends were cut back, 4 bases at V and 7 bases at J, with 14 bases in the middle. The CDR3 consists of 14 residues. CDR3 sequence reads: CASSYSRVRQPQHF. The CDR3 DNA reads TGTGCCAGCAGTTACTCCAGGGTTAGGCAGCCCCAGCATTTT.

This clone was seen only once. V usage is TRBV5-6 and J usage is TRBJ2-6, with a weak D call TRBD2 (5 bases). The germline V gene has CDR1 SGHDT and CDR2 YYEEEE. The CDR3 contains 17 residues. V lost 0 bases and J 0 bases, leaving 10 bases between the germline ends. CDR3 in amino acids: CASSLAGGGSGANVLTF. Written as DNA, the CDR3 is TGTGCCAGCAGCTTGGCCGGCGGAGGCTCTGGGGCCAACGTCCTGACTTTC.

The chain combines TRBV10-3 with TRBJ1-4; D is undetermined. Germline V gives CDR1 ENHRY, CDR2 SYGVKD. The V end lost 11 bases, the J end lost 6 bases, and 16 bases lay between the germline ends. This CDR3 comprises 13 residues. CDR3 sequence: CASAGLEHEKLFF. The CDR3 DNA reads TGTGCCTCCGCGGGGTTAGAACATGAAAAACTGTTTTTT.

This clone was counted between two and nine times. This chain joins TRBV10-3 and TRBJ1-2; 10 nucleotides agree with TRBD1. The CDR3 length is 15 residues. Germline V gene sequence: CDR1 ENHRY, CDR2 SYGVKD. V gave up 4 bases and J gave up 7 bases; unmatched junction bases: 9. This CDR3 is CAISVETGGRGGYTF. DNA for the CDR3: TGTGCCATCAGTGTCGAGACAGGGGGCAGGGGTGGCTACACCTTC.

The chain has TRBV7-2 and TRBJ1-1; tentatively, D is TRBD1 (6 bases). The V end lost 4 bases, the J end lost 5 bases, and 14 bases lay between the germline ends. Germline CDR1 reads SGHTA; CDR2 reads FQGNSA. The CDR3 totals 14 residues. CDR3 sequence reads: CASSWLGGETEAFF. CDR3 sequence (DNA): TGTGCCAGCAGCTGGCTAGGGGGGGAGACTGAAGCTTTCTTT.

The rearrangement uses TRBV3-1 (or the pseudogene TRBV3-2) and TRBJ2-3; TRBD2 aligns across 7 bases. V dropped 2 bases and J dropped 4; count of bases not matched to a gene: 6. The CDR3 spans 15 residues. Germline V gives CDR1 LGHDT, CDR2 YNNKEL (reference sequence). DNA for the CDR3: TGTGCCAGCAGCCAATACGGCGGGAGCTCAGATACGCAGTATTTT. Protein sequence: CASSQYGGSSDTQYF.

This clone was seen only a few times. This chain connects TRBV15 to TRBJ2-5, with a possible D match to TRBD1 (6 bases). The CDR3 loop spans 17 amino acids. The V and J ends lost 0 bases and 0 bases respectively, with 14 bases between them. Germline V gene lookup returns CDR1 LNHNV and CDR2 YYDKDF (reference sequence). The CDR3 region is CATSRDPTGLYQETQYF. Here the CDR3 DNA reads TGTGCCACCAGCAGAGATCCCACAGGGTTATACCAAGAGACCCAGTACTTC.

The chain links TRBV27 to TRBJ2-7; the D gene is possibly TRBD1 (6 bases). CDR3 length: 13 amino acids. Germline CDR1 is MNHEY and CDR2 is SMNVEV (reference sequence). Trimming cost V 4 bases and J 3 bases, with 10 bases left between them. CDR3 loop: CASSYRVDYEQYF. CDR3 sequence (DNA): TGTGCCAGCAGTTACAGGGTGGACTACGAGCAGTACTTC.

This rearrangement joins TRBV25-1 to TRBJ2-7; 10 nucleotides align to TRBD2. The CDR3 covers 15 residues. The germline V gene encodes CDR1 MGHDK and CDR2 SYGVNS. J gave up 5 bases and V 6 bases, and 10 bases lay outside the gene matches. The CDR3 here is CASSPGLADINEQYF. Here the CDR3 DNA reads TGTGCCAGCAGCCCCGGACTAGCGGATATCAACGAGCAGTACTTC.

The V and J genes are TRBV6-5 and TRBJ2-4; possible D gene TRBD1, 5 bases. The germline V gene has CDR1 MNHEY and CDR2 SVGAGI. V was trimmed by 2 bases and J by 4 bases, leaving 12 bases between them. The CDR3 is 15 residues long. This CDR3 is CASSYQGVGKNIQYF. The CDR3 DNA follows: TGTGCCAGCAGTTACCAAGGGGTGGGGAAAAACATTCAGTACTTC.

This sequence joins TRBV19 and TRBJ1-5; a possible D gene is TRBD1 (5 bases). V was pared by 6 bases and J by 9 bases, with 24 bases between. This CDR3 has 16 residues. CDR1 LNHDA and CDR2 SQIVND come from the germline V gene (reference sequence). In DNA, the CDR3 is TGTGCCAGTAGACCAACGGGGGGAGGGAAGTTTATGCCCCAGCATTTT. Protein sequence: CASRPTGGGKFMPQHF. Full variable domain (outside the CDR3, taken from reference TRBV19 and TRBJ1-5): DGGITQSPKYLFRKEGQNVTLSCEQNLNHDAMYWYRQDPGQGLRLIYYSQIVNDFQKGDIAEGYSVSREKKESFPLTVTSAQKNPTAFYLCASRPTGGGKFMPQHFGDGTRLSIL.

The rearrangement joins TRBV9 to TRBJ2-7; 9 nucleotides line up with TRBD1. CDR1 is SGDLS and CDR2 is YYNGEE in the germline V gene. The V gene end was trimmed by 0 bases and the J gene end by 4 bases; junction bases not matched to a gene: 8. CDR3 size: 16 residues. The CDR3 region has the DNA TGTGCCAGCAGCGTAGATCCAGGGACAGGGACGTACGAGCAGTACTTC. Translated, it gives CASSVDPGTGTYEQYF.

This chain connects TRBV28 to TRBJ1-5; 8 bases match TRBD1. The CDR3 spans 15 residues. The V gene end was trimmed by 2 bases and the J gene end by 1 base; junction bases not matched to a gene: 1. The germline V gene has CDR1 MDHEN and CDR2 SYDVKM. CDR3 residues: CASSLRTGSNQPQHF. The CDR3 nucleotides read TGTGCCAGCAGTTTAAGGACAGGGAGCAATCAGCCCCAGCATTTT. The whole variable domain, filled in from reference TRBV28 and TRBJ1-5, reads DVKVTQSSRYLVKRTGEKVFLECVQDMDHENMFWYRQDPGLGLRLIYFSYDVKMKEKGDIPEGYSVSREKKERFSLILESASTNQTSMYLCASSLRTGSNQPQHFGDGTRLSIL.